The TCR beta chain described here comes from a study of cytomegalovirus exposure and HLA in healthy donors. As for the study in general: A preliminary data release comprised roughly 80 million unique TCRs obtained from HLA-typed donors. Notes on the study in general: TCR beta chain V- and J-gene trimming was linked, in a later analysis, to a missense variant in DCLRE1C. Some 17,000 TCR beta sequences were associated with HLA alleles at 0.05 false discovery rate in a later analysis. Several top significant clusters appeared, in a later analysis, to be linked to common viral pathogens.

About this clone: The antigen is undetermined.

CDR3 length equals 16 residues. Germline lookup yields CDR1 SGHNT and CDR2 YYREEE (reference sequence). With 3 bases removed from V and 6 bases from J, the gap between germline ends came to 22 bases. The PCR ran on 60 Vbeta and 13 Jbeta primers. The repertoire was sequenced with immunoSEQ multiplex PCR; TCRdb's copy has only in-frame clones and lacks some. Of about 120,000 clones in the sample, 65% to 75% were seen once. The sequence was collected from a woman aged 40 to 55 in good health and CMV-seropositive. The chain links TRBV5-4 to TRBJ2-7, with TRBD1 as a possible D gene (6 bases). The specimen sequenced was PBMCs. The CDR3 here is CASSSRRTEASGEQYF. For the CDR3, the DNA is TGTGCCAGCAGCTCGAGGAGGACAGAGGCTTCGGGCGAGCAGTACTTC.